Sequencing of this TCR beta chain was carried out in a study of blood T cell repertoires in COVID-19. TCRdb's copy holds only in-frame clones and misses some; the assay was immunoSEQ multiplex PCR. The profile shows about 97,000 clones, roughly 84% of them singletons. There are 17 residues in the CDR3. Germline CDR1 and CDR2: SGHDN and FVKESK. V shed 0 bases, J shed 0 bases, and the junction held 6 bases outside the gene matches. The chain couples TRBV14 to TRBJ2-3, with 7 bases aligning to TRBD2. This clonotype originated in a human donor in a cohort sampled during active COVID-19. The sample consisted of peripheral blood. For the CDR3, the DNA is TGTGCCAGCAGCCAAGATTACGGGCGGGGGAGCACAGATACGCAGTATTTT. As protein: CASSQDYGRGSTDTQYF. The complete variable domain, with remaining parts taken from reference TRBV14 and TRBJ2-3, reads EAGVTQFPSHSVIEKGQTVTLRCDPISGHDNLYWYRRVMGKEIKFLLHFVKESKQDESGMPNNRFLAERTGGTYSTLKVQPAELEDSGVYFCASSQDYGRGSTDTQYFGPGTRLTVL.